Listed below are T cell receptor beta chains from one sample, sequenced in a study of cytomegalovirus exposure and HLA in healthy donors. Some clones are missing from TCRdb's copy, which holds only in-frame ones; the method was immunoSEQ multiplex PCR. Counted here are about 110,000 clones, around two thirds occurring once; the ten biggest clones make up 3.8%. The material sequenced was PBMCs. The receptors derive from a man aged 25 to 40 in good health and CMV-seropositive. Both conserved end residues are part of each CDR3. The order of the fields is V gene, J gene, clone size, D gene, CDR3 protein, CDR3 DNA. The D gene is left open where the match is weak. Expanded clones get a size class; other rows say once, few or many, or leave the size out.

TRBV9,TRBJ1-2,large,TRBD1,CASSATGDDGYTF,TGTGCCAGCAGCGCGACAGGGGATGATGGCTACACCTTC
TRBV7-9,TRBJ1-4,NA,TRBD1,CASSPPADRVREKLFF,TGTGCCAGCAGCCCCCCCGCTGACAGGGTTCGGGAAAAACTGTTTTTT
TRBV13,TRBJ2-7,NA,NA,CASSATQDRSYEQYF,TGTGCCAGCAGCGCTACACAAGACAGATCCTACGAGCAGTACTTC
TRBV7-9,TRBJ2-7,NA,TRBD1,CASSPIRRTGGNEQYF,TGTGCCAGCAGCCCAATTCGTCGGACAGGGGGCAACGAGCAGTACTTC
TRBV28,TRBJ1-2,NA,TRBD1,CASSPTGLYGYTF,TGTGCCAGCAGTCCGACAGGGTTGTATGGCTACACCTTC
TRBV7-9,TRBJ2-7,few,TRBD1,CASSSPGQGYEQYF,TGTGCCAGCAGCTCACCGGGACAGGGGTACGAGCAGTACTTC
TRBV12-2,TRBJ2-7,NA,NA,CASRLGVGPSPVSYEQYF,TGTGCAAGTCGCTTAGGGGTGGGGCCCTCCCCAGTCTCCTACGAGCAGTACTTC
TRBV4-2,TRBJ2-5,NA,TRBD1,CASSQTRGQGSGETQYF,TGTGCCAGCAGCCAAACCCGCGGACAGGGTAGCGGTGAGACCCAGTACTTC
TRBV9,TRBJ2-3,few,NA,CASSVAPLDTQYF,TGTGCCAGCAGCGTAGCTCCTTTGGATACGCAGTATTTT
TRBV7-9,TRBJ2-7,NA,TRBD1,CASSSRDRVSEQYF,TGTGCCAGCAGCTCGCGGGACAGGGTGTCCGAGCAGTACTTC
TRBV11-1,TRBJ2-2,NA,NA,CASSLLGAGNTGELFF,TGTGCCAGCAGCTTATTAGGGGCGGGAAACACCGGGGAGCTGTTTTTT
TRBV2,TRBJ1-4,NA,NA,CASRTYRVGVEKLFF,TGTGCCAGCAGGACCTACAGGGTTGGGGTTGAAAAACTGTTTTTT
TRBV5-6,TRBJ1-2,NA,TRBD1,CASSRTGTGWYYGYTF,TGTGCCAGCAGCCGAACCGGGACAGGGTGGTACTATGGCTACACCTTC
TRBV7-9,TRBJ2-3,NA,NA,CASSPTSSDTQYF,TGTGCCAGCAGCCCGACTAGTTCCGATACGCAGTATTTT
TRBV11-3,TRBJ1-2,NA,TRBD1,CASSRGQVYGYTF,TGTGCCAGCAGCCGGGGACAGGTATATGGCTACACCTTC
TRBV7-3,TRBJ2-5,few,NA,CASSSTTSGETQYF,TGTGCCAGCAGCTCCACGACCTCCGGGGAGACCCAGTACTTC
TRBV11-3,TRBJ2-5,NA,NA,CASSLDARFYQETQYF,TGTGCCAGCAGCTTAGATGCCCGGTTCTACCAAGAGACCCAGTACTTC
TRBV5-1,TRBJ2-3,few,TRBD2,CASSPPASGSDTQYF,TGCGCCAGCAGCCCGCCGGCTAGCGGGTCAGATACGCAGTATTTT
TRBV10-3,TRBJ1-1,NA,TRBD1,CAIRADRGRDTEAFF,TGTGCCATCAGAGCGGACAGGGGGCGCGACACTGAAGCTTTCTTT
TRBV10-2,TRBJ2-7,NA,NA,CASRGLFSSYEQYF,TGCGCCAGCAGAGGACTCTTTAGCTCCTACGAGCAGTACTTC
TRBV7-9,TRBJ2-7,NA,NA,CASSFQGPDEQYF,TGTGCCAGCAGCTTCCAGGGGCCGGACGAGCAGTACTTC
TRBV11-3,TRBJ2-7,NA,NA,CASSLAQVYEQYF,TGTGCCAGCAGCTTAGCACAGGTCTACGAGCAGTACTTC
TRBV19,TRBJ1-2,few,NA,CASRRGVRGYTF,TGTGCCTCCAGAAGGGGCGTACGTGGCTACACCTTC
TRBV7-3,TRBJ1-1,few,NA,CASSLWGQGGTEAFF,TGTGCCAGCAGCTTATGGGGGCAGGGTGGCACTGAAGCTTTCTTT
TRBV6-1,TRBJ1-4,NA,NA,CASSPQNEKLFF,TGTGCCAGTTCTCCCCAGAATGAAAAACTGTTTTTT
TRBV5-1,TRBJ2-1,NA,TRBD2,CASSSSTSAYNEQFF,TGCGCCAGCAGCTCCTCGACTAGCGCGTACAATGAGCAGTTCTTC
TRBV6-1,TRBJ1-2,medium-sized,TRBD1,CATRDRPQHPHGYTF,TGTGCCACCCGGGACAGACCTCAACATCCTCATGGCTACACCTTC
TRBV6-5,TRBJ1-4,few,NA,CASSSSTGNNEKLFF,TGTGCCAGCAGTTCCTCGACAGGAAATAATGAAAAACTGTTTTTT
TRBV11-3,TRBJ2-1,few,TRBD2,CASSPPASGGGNNEQFF,TGTGCCAGCAGCCCCCCGGCTAGCGGGGGTGGAAACAATGAGCAGTTCTTC
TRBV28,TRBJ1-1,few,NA,CASRPSFGGGNTEAFF,TGTGCCAGCAGACCCTCATTTGGGGGCGGGAACACTGAAGCTTTCTTT
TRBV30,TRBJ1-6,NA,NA,CAWSGLGAAPLHF,TGTGCCTGGAGCGGTTTGGGCGCCGCTCCCCTCCACTTT
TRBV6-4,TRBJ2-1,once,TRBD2,CASSDSTSGYNEQFF,TGTGCCAGCAGTGACTCGACTAGCGGTTACAATGAGCAGTTCTTC
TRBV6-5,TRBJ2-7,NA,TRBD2,CASSGPGTRTYEQYF,TGTGCCAGCAGTGGTCCCGGGACTAGGACATACGAGCAGTACTTC
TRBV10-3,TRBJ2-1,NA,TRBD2,CAISGLAGGKGEQFF,TGTGCCATCAGTGGACTAGCGGGGGGGAAGGGTGAGCAGTTCTTC
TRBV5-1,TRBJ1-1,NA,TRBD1,CASSLSQGMNTEAFF,TGCGCCAGCAGCTTATCACAGGGGATGAACACTGAAGCTTTCTTT
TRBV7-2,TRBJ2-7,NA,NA,CASSQVDTGFYEQYF,TGTGCCAGCAGCCAAGTGGACACAGGGTTCTACGAGCAGTACTTC
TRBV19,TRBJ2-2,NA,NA,CASSGFWTETTGELFF,TGTGCCAGTAGCGGATTTTGGACAGAGACAACCGGGGAGCTGTTTTTT
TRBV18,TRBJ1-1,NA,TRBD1,CASRTGDTEAFF,TGTGCCAGCCGGACAGGGGACACTGAAGCTTTCTTT
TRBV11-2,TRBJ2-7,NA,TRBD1,CASSRTGDYEQYF,TGTGCCAGCAGCCGGACAGGTGACTACGAGCAGTACTTC
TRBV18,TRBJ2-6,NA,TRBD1,CASSPTGTGANVLTF,TGTGCCAGCTCACCGACAGGGACTGGGGCCAACGTCCTGACTTTC
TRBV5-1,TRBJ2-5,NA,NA,CASRKRDPKGRETQYF,TGCGCCAGCCGAAAGAGGGACCCCAAGGGGAGGGAGACCCAGTACTTC
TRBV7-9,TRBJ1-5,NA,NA,CASSLTDDQPQHF,TGTGCCAGCAGCTTAACAGATGATCAGCCCCAGCATTTT
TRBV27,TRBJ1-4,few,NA,CASSLFSLTARATNEKLFF,TGTGCCAGCAGTTTATTTTCCCTGACAGCCCGTGCAACTAATGAAAAACTGTTTTTT
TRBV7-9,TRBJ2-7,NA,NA,CASSLGSRDSEQYF,TGTGCCAGCAGCTTAGGGAGCCGGGACTCCGAGCAGTACTTC
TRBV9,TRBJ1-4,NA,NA,CASSVTSQNEKLFF,TGTGCCAGCAGCGTTACTTCCCAAAATGAAAAACTGTTTTTT
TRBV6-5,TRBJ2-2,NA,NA,CASSYGITGELFF,TGTGCCAGCAGTTACGGCATAACCGGGGAGCTGTTTTTT
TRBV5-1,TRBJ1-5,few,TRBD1,CASSLGGPNQPQHF,TGCGCCAGCAGCTTAGGGGGCCCAAATCAGCCCCAGCATTTT
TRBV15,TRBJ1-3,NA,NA,CATSRGVGLGNTIYF,TGTGCCACCAGCAGGGGAGTGGGGTTAGGAAACACCATATATTTT
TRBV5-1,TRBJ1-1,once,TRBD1,CASSRETGGVSEAFF,TGCGCCAGCAGCCGGGAGACAGGGGGCGTCTCTGAAGCTTTCTTT
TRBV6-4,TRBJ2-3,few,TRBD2,CASSEQRGGGTDTQYF,TGTGCCAGCAGTGAGCAGCGGGGTGGGGGAACAGATACGCAGTATTTT
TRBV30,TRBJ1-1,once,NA,CAWSEGLSNTEAFF,TGTGCCTGGAGCGAGGGACTGTCAAACACTGAAGCTTTCTTT